A single sample is the source of the 14 T cell receptor beta chains below, sequenced in a study of T cells in localized non-small cell lung cancer. The repertoire was sequenced with immunoSEQ multiplex PCR; TCRdb's copy has only in-frame clones and lacks some. The sample comprises about 41,000 clones, roughly 90% of which are singletons, and about 2.8% rests with the top ten. The sample here was peripheral blood, taken before any cancer treatment. The receptors derive from a female donor aged 60 or older with stage I squamous cell lung carcinoma.

The chain carries TRBV19 and TRBJ2-2, with 9 bases identical to TRBD1. Germline CDR1 LNHDA, CDR2 SQIVND (reference sequence). V was clipped by 3 bases and J by 6 bases; unmatched bases: 5. There are 15 residues in the CDR3. The CDR3 DNA reads as TGTGCCAGTAGTATGGGGACAGGGAGTTCCGGGGAGCTGTTTTTT. Translated: CASSMGTGSSGELFF.

The V call is TRBV7-2, the J call TRBJ2-6; 10 bases match TRBD1. Germline CDR1 reads SGHTA; CDR2 reads FQGNSA. The CDR3 has 17 amino acids. Trimming cost V 10 bases and J 3 bases; bases outside gene matches: 12. The CDR3, as DNA: TGTGCCATCTACTCCGGGACAGGGGTTGGTGGGGCCAACGTCCTGACTTTC. Translated, it gives CAIYSGTGVGGANVLTF.

This chain connects TRBV27 to TRBJ1-5, with 8 bases fitting TRBD1. Trimming cost V 3 bases and J 1 base; bases outside gene matches: 2. This CDR3 is 15 amino acids long. Germline V gives CDR1 MNHEY, CDR2 SMNVEV (reference sequence). The chain's CDR3 is CASSLGQASNQPQHF. The CDR3 bases are TGTGCCAGCAGTTTGGGACAGGCGAGCAATCAGCCCCAGCATTTT.

The rearrangement uses TRBV13 and TRBJ2-2, with 8 bases lining up with TRBD1. The CDR3 runs 15 residues. J was trimmed by 3 bases and V by 5 bases; bases with no gene match: 5. CDR1 PRHDT and CDR2 FYEKMQ come from the germline V gene (reference sequence). The CDR3 region is CASSPTTGDTGELFF. The DNA for the CDR3 is TGTGCCAGCAGCCCAACGACAGGGGACACCGGGGAGCTGTTTTTT.

V usage is TRBV7-2 and J usage is TRBJ2-3, with D perhaps TRBD2 (6 bases). The germline gives CDR1 SGHTA, CDR2 FQGNSA. Trimming pared 1 base from V and 4 bases from J, leaving 12 bases between. The CDR3 consists of 15 residues. Here the CDR3 reads CASSLERRGPDTQYF. The CDR3, as DNA: TGTGCCAGCAGCTTAGAGAGGAGGGGCCCAGATACGCAGTATTTT.

V gene TRBV7-9 combines with J gene TRBJ2-3; D is possibly TRBD2 (5 bases). Looked up from germline, CDR1 is SEHNR and CDR2 is FQNEAQ (reference sequence). This CDR3 is 16 amino acids long. V lost 5 bases and J 2 bases, leaving 17 bases between the germline ends. CDR3 nucleotides: TGTGCCAGCAGCCCCCAGCTAGCACAACCCACAGATACGCAGTATTTT. It codes for CASSPQLAQPTDTQYF.

This clone was observed a single time. This chain connects TRBV7-9 to TRBJ2-5; D may be TRBD1 or TRBD2 (5 bases each). CDR1 is SEHNR, CDR2 FQNEAQ, per germline (reference sequence). CDR3 size: 13 residues. Trimming shortened V by 0 bases and J by 5 bases, and 7 bases separated the two germline ends. The CDR3 reads CASSLAGVETQYF. In nucleotides, the CDR3 is TGTGCCAGCAGCTTAGCGGGGGTGGAGACCCAGTACTTC.

The V call is TRBV12-5, the J call TRBJ2-5; D unresolved. Per germline, CDR1 LGHNT and CDR2 FRNRAP. This CDR3 comprises 11 residues. The V end was cut by 0 bases, the J end by 7 bases, with 3 bases between. Here the CDR3 DNA reads TGTGCTAGTGGTTTGGTGGGGACCCAGTACTTC. It encodes CASGLVGTQYF.

V gene TRBV5-1 combines with J gene TRBJ2-3; D ambiguous. The length of the CDR3 is 15 residues. V shed 0 bases and J shed 0 bases, with 8 bases lying between them. Germline V gene sequence: CDR1 SGHRS, CDR2 YFSETQ. This chain's CDR3 is CASSLVLGSTDTQYF. CDR3 DNA sequence: TGCGCCAGCAGCTTGGTGTTGGGTAGCACAGATACGCAGTATTTT.

J is TRBJ2-3 and V is TRBV11-2; no clear D gene. CDR1 and CDR2 (germline): SGHAT, FQNNGV. This CDR3 contains 15 residues. V lost 1 base and J lost 5, with 13 bases in between. The CDR3 is CASSLGGLNKDTQYF. The CDR3 DNA reads TGTGCCAGCAGCTTAGGAGGTCTCAATAAAGATACGCAGTATTTT. The whole variable domain, filled in from reference TRBV11-2 and TRBJ2-3, reads EAGVAQSPRYKIIEKRQSVAFWCNPISGHATLYWYQQILGQGPKLLIQFQNNGVVDDSQLPKDRFSAERLKGVDSTLKIQPAKLEDSAVYLCASSLGGLNKDTQYFGPGTRLTVL.

The chain uses TRBV7-2 and TRBJ1-5, with 7 bases fitting TRBD1. V lost 6 bases to trimming and J lost 2 bases; unmatched junction nucleotides: 7. Germline CDR1 is SGHTA and CDR2 is FQGNSA. The CDR3 sequence is 15 residues long. The CDR3, as DNA: TGTGCCAGCAGTCCTGACAGGGCGGGCAATCAGCCCCAGCATTTT. Translating it yields CASSPDRAGNQPQHF.

V gene TRBV7-2 combines with J gene TRBJ1-4; D possibly corresponds to TRBD1 (5 bases). The V gene lost 5 bases and the J gene lost 0 bases, with 10 bases spanning the gap. The CDR3 is made up of 15 amino acids. Germline V gene lookup returns CDR1 SGHTA and CDR2 FQGNSA. CDR3: CASSAQTATNEKLFF. The CDR3 DNA sequence: TGTGCCAGCAGCGCCCAGACAGCAACTAATGAAAAACTGTTTTTT.

In its sample, this clone was seen once. The chain recombines TRBV6-5 with TRBJ2-5; TRBD2 matches 8 bases. V trimming: 4 bases; J trimming: 2 bases; junction bases outside the gene matches: 3. CDR3 size: 14 residues. Germline V gene data show CDR1 as MNHEY and CDR2 as SVGAGI. The CDR3 DNA reads TGTGCCAGCAGTTCCGGGGGGGAGCAAGAGACCCAGTACTTC. This sequence encodes CASSSGGEQETQYF.

The gene calls are TRBV7-9 and TRBJ2-1; unclear D gene. Germline-derived CDR1 and CDR2 are SEHNR and FQNEAQ (reference sequence). CDR3 length equals 12 residues. The V gene lost 5 bases and the J gene lost 7 bases, with 9 bases spanning the gap. The CDR3 region has the DNA TGTGCCAGCAGCATTATGAGGAATGAGCAGTTCTTC. This sequence encodes CASSIMRNEQFF. The full variable domain, in which reference TRBV7-9 and TRBJ2-1 provide the parts outside the CDR3, is DTGVSQNPRHKITKRGQNVTFRCDPISEHNRLYWYRQTLGQGPEFLTYFQNEAQLEKSRLLSDRFSAERPKGSFSTLEIQRTEQGDSAMYLCASSIMRNEQFFGPGTRLTVL.